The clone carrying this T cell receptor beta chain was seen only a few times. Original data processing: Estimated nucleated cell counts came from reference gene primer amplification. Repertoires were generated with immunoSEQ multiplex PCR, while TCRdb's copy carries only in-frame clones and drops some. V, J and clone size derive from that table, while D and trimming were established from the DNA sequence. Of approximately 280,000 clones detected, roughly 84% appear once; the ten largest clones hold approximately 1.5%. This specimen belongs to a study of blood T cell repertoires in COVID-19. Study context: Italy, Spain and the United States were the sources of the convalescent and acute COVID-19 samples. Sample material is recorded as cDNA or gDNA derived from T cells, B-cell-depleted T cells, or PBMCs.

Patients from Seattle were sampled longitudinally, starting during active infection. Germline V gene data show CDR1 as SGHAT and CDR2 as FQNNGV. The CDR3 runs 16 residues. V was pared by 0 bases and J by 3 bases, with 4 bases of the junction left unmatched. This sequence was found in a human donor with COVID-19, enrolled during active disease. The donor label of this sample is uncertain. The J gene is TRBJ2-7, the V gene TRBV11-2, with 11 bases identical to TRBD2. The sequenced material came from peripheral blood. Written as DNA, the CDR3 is TGTGCCAGCAGCTTAGATCTAGCGGGAGGCCGCTACGAGCAGTACTTC. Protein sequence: CASSLDLAGGRYEQYF.